These 23 T cell receptor beta chains were all obtained from the same sample, sequenced in a study of T-cell reconstitution after alpha-beta-depleted transplantation in children. This sample's TCRbeta library carried unique molecular identifier barcodes. From the PCR reads, TCRdb called clonotypes with MiXCR, one entry per CDR3 protein. The data show 350,000 to 500,000 distinct CDR3 sequences, 43% seen once. Material: PBMCs, obtained before TCRalphabeta/CD19-depleted stem cell transplant. These receptors were obtained from a girl aged 2 to 9 with aplastic anemia, due to receive a stem cell transplant.

This chain joins TRBV12-3 or TRBV12-4 and TRBJ2-4, with 10 bases identical to TRBD2. The CDR3 consists of 16 residues. Trimming at V came to 5 bases and at J to 1 base, leaving 5 bases not matched to a gene. CDR3 DNA sequence: TGTGCCAGCAGTAATCTAGCGGGAGCGGCCAAAAACATTCAGTACTTC. This gives the protein CASSNLAGAAKNIQYF.

This clonotype was counted only a few times. The V call is TRBV28, the J call TRBJ2-1, with a weak D call TRBD2 (5 bases). Germline V gene lookup returns CDR1 MDHEN and CDR2 SYDVKM. Trimming took off 6 bases at V and 9 bases at J, with 21 bases between the two ends. The CDR3 contains 15 residues. The CDR3 is CASRLLVKAGVEQFF. For the CDR3, the DNA is TGTGCCAGCAGACTACTAGTAAAGGCCGGTGTTGAGCAGTTCTTC.

This chain connects TRBV6-1 to TRBJ2-2, with D perhaps TRBD2 (6 bases). Germline V gene lookup returns CDR1 MNHNS and CDR2 SASEGT. The ends were cut back, 7 bases at V and 3 bases at J, with 12 bases in the middle. The CDR3 contains 14 residues. CDR3 nucleotides: TGTGCCAGCACCCTCGGACTACACACCGGGGAGCTGTTTTTT. Translating it yields CASTLGLHTGELFF.

The chain is built from TRBV5-5 and TRBJ1-4; TRBD1 agrees at 11 bases. The CDR3 sequence is 14 residues long. The J segment lost 7 bases and the V segment lost 5 bases, leaving 4 bases of the junction unmatched. Per the germline V gene, CDR1 is SGHKS and CDR2 is YYEKEE (reference sequence). The CDR3 DNA reads TGTGCCAGCAGTCGGGGACAGGGGGTTGAAAAACTGTTTTTT. Its protein is CASSRGQGVEKLFF.

This clonotype was counted between two and nine times. The rearrangement joins TRBV7-2 to TRBJ1-5; D is undetermined. Germline CDR1 is SGHTA and CDR2 is FQGNSA. Trimming pared 0 bases from V and 1 base from J, leaving 13 bases between. This CDR3 spans 17 amino acids. The CDR3 DNA is TGTGCCAGCAGCTTAGCTCCGGGCCGGGTGAGCAATCAGCCCCAGCATTTT. Its protein is CASSLAPGRVSNQPQHF.

The chain recombines TRBV5-5 with TRBJ2-3; D uncertain. CDR1 is SGHKS, CDR2 YYEKEE, per germline (reference sequence). The CDR3 covers 13 residues. The ends were cut back, 5 bases at V and 4 bases at J, with 11 bases in the middle. Here the CDR3 DNA reads TGTGCCAGCAGGACCCCGGATGCAGATACGCAGTATTTT. This codes for CASRTPDADTQYF.

The genes are TRBV7-8 and TRBJ1-2; maybe TRBD1 (6 bases). In germline, CDR1 is SGHVS, CDR2 FQNEAQ. The CDR3 contains 14 residues. The V and J ends lost 5 bases and 4 bases respectively, with 14 bases between them. DNA for the CDR3: TGTGCCAGCAGCCAACAGGGTTATGGCTATGGCTACACCTTC. Translating gives CASSQQGYGYGYTF.

The chain links TRBV20-1 to TRBJ1-2; D is unclear. Germline V CDR1 and CDR2: DFQATT, SNEGSKA (reference sequence). The CDR3 covers 14 residues. V lost 6 bases to trimming and J lost 3 bases, with 17 bases between them. The CDR3 is CSAIHLGRDYGYTF. The CDR3 coding sequence is TGCAGTGCGATACATCTAGGTAGGGACTATGGCTACACCTTC.

This chain links TRBV4-2 with TRBJ2-6, with D possibly being TRBD1 (6 bases). CDR3 length: 18 residues. V shed 3 bases and J shed 0 bases, with 15 bases lying between them. CDR1 is LGHNA and CDR2 is YNFKEQ in the germline V gene. CDR3 amino acids: CASSHPTGQSSGANVLTF. The CDR3 DNA follows: TGTGCCAGCAGCCACCCAACTGGACAGAGCTCTGGGGCCAACGTCCTGACTTTC.

The chain uses TRBV4-1 and TRBJ2-7; TRBD1 matches at 7 bases. The V gene end was trimmed by 4 bases and the J gene end by 3 bases; junction bases not matched to a gene: 15. This CDR3 contains 17 residues. Germline assignment: CDR1 MGHRA and CDR2 YSYEKL. In DNA form, the CDR3 reads TGCGCCAGCAGCCTAATAAGAACCCGACAGGGAAGCTACGAGCAGTACTTC. It yields the protein CASSLIRTRQGSYEQYF.

The rearrangement links TRBV5-1 to TRBJ2-7; the D gene is possibly TRBD2 (6 bases). The germline V and J ends were trimmed by 0 bases and 2 bases, with 9 bases remaining between them. Germline CDR1 is SGHRS and CDR2 is YFSETQ. The CDR3 extends over 14 amino acids. The CDR3 DNA reads as TGCGCCAGCAGCTTGGATGGGGGGACCTACGAGCAGTACTTC. The encoded protein is CASSLDGGTYEQYF.

V gene TRBV7-7 combines with J gene TRBJ2-3; 12 positions agree with TRBD2. The length of the CDR3 is 16 residues. The germline CDR1 and CDR2 sequences are SSHAT and FNYEAQ (reference sequence). The CDR3 nucleotides are TGTGCTAGCGCTTACCGGACTAGCGGGGACACAGATACGCAGTATTTT. Translated: CASAYRTSGDTDTQYF.

This CDR3 reads CASSPRGLVEPQHF. The CDR3 DNA reads TGTGCCAGCAGCCCCAGGGGGCTAGTTGAGCCCCAGCATTTT. V and J are TRBV12-3 or TRBV12-4 and TRBJ1-5; 8 positions match TRBD1. V shed 6 bases and J 8 bases; nucleotides not matched to a gene: 9. This CDR3 has 14 amino acids.

The chain joins TRBV20-1 to TRBJ2-7; perhaps D is TRBD1 or TRBD2 (5 bases each). This CDR3 comprises 15 residues. V lost 4 bases to trimming and J lost 5 bases, with 21 bases between them. Germline V gene lookup returns CDR1 DFQATT and CDR2 SNEGSKA (reference sequence). Here the CDR3 reads CSATGLRGSGHEQYF. The DNA for the CDR3 is TGCAGTGCTACCGGGTTGAGGGGATCAGGGCACGAGCAGTACTTC.

The chain uses TRBV10-3 and TRBJ2-3; D remains ambiguous. Germline CDR1 is ENHRY and CDR2 is SYGVKD. This CDR3 contains 14 residues. Trimming left V 0 bases short and J 4 bases short, with 8 bases between. CDR3 sequence (DNA): TGTGCCATCAGTGAGTCAACTGCCCCAGATACGCAGTATTTT. Translation: CAISESTAPDTQYF.

This chain uses TRBV29-1 with TRBJ1-1; D might be TRBD1 (6 bases). Germline V CDR1 and CDR2: SQVTM, ANQGSEA. The V and J ends lost 4 bases and 0 bases respectively, with 9 bases between them. The CDR3 contains 13 residues. The CDR3 reads CSVGEGVNTEAFF. CDR3 in DNA: TGCAGCGTTGGGGAGGGGGTGAACACTGAAGCTTTCTTT.

The V call is TRBV19, the J call TRBJ2-3, with 8 nucleotides matching TRBD2. This CDR3 spans 15 amino acids. Unmatched junction bases numbered 10, after V lost 7 bases and J lost 4 bases. Germline V gene data show CDR1 as LNHDA and CDR2 as SQIVND (reference sequence). DNA of the CDR3: TGTGCCAGTACCACCAGGACTAGCATGCCAGATACGCAGTATTTT. As protein: CASTTRTSMPDTQYF.

The rearrangement uses TRBV5-1 and TRBJ2-5; D might be TRBD1 (6 bases). This CDR3 has 14 residues. V lost 4 bases and J lost 5, with 15 bases in between. Per the germline V gene, CDR1 is SGHRS and CDR2 is YFSETQ. The CDR3 DNA follows: TGCGCCAGCAGCCGCCAGGCAGGGGCGGAGACCCAGTACTTC. It codes for CASSRQAGAETQYF.

This clonotype was found a few times. The genes are TRBV20-1 and TRBJ2-2; 9 bases are a match to TRBD2. This CDR3 has 15 amino acids. In germline, CDR1 is DFQATT, CDR2 SNEGSKA (reference sequence). The J segment lost 1 base and the V segment lost 4 bases, leaving 4 bases of the junction unmatched. This CDR3 reads CSAMAGGLNTGELFF. The CDR3 DNA reads TGCAGTGCTATGGCGGGAGGGTTGAACACCGGGGAGCTGTTTTTT.

The DNA of the CDR3 is TGCAGTGCTAGAAAGAGGACAGGGGGCAATGAGCAGTTCTTC. Protein product: CSARKRTGGNEQFF. The chain couples TRBV20-1 to TRBJ2-1; TRBD1 aligns across 10 bases. CDR1 is DFQATT, CDR2 SNEGSKA, per germline (reference sequence). The CDR3 spans 14 residues. Unmatched junction bases numbered 4, after V lost 2 bases and J lost 6 bases.

The chain joins TRBV6-1 to TRBJ2-2; TRBD2 agrees at 7 bases. V lost 6 bases, J lost 4 bases, and 11 bases stayed unmatched. The CDR3 loop spans 16 amino acids. CDR1 is MNHNS and CDR2 is SASEGT in the germline V gene. For the CDR3, the DNA is TGTGCCAGCAGGGACGATGAGGGAGGGCCCACCGGGGAGCTGTTTTTT. This translates into CASRDDEGGPTGELFF.

This clonotype has only a few counts. The chain carries TRBV5-6 and TRBJ1-2, with D perhaps TRBD1 (6 bases). Germline-derived CDR1 and CDR2 are SGHDT and YYEEEE. The V end lost 4 bases, the J end lost 8 bases, and 18 bases lay between the germline ends. The CDR3 consists of 14 residues. This chain's CDR3 is CASSLGQPLGGYTF. CDR3 in DNA: TGTGCCAGCAGCCTCGGACAGCCTTTGGGGGGCTACACCTTC.

This clonotype appeared many times. The chain couples TRBV2 to TRBJ2-1; perhaps TRBD2 as D (5 bases). Germline V gene data show CDR1 as SNHLY and CDR2 as FYNNEI. The V end lost 11 bases, the J end lost 7 bases, and 18 bases lay between the germline ends. This CDR3 contains 13 residues. The chain's CDR3 is CAGPGGLVNEQFF. The CDR3 DNA is TGTGCCGGGCCGGGCGGACTCGTGAATGAGCAGTTCTTC. Drawing the rest from reference TRBV2 and TRBJ2-1, the complete variable domain is EPEVTQTPSHQVTQMGQEVILRCVPISNHLYFYWYRQILGQKVEFLVSFYNNEISEKSEIFDDQFSVERPDGSNFTLKIRSTKLEDSAMYFCAGPGGLVNEQFFGPGTRLTVL.